The 10 T cell receptor beta chains below were found in one sample sequenced in a study of T cell repertoires in cytomegalovirus infection. No antigen has been assigned to these receptors. TCRdb reanalysed the reads using MiXCR and keeps one entry per CDR3 protein. This table has about 480,000 distinct CDR3 sequences, roughly 34% appearing once. This sample comprised cultured PBMCs, obtained from culture after CMV antigen stimulation. Receptors were obtained from a human donor in good health (CMV status not recorded). Some clones in this sample may be carry-over from other donors' samples.

This chain links TRBV20-1 with TRBJ2-3; TRBD2 matches 8 bases. V was clipped by 3 bases and J by 1 base; unmatched bases: 6. This CDR3 is built from 15 residues. Looked up from germline, CDR1 is DFQATT and CDR2 is SNEGSKA (reference sequence). CDR3 protein: CSASGLAGRTDTQYF. CDR3 coding DNA: TGCAGTGCTAGTGGTCTAGCGGGTCGCACAGATACGCAGTATTTT.

In its sample, this clonotype was seen a few times. The chain is built from TRBV6-5 and TRBJ2-3; D uncertain. CDR3 length equals 12 residues. V dropped 5 bases and J dropped 8 bases, with 11 bases sitting between them. Germline assignment: CDR1 MNHEY and CDR2 SVGAGI. The CDR3 DNA reads TGTGCCAGCAGTGCCGGTTGGGGTACGCAGTATTTT. Translated, it gives CASSAGWGTQYF.

This clonotype has a count of ten or more. The chain joins TRBV4-1 to TRBJ2-1, with no clear D. Germline V CDR1 and CDR2: MGHRA, YSYEKL. V lost 1 base and J lost 1, with 14 bases in between. The CDR3 runs 17 residues. CDR3 nucleotide sequence: TGCGCCAGCAGCCAAGGTCCTGGAGCCCTATCCTACAATGAGCAGTTCTTC. This encodes CASSQGPGALSYNEQFF.

This rearrangement joins TRBV12-3 or TRBV12-4 to TRBJ2-7; 7 nucleotides align to TRBD2. This CDR3 region has 13 residues. V shed 5 bases and J 1 base; nucleotides not matched to a gene: 2. The CDR3 loop is CASSGGSSYEQYF. In DNA, the CDR3 is TGTGCCAGCAGTGGCGGGAGTTCCTACGAGCAGTACTTC.

The chain carries TRBV2 and TRBJ2-1; TRBD1 aligns across 8 bases. CDR3 length: 16 residues. The ends lost 3 bases at V and 0 bases at J; junction bases unmatched: 4. Germline CDR1 is SNHLY and CDR2 is FYNNEI. The CDR3 nucleotides read TGTGCCAGCAGTGAGGTCGACAGGGGCTCCTACAATGAGCAGTTCTTC. It codes for CASSEVDRGSYNEQFF.

The genes are TRBV29-1 and TRBJ1-1, with 8 nucleotides matching TRBD1. Trimming removed 5 bases from V and 1 base from J; junction bases left unmatched: 6. The CDR3 is 14 residues long. CDR1 and CDR2 (germline): SQVTM, ANQGSEA. The CDR3 sequence is CSVQGARSNTEAFF. CDR3 DNA sequence: TGCAGCGTTCAGGGGGCCCGATCGAACACTGAAGCTTTCTTT. Based on the CDR3 plus reference TRBV29-1 and TRBJ1-1, the full variable domain is SAVISQKPSRDICQRGTSLTIQCQVDSQVTMMFWYRQQPGQSLTLIATANQGSEATYESGFVIDKFPISRPNLTFSTLTVSNMSPEDSSIYLCSVQGARSNTEAFFGQGTRLTVV.

This clonotype was detected many times. This rearrangement joins TRBV7-2 to TRBJ1-1, with 9 bases that match TRBD1. Germline V gene lookup returns CDR1 SGHTA and CDR2 FQGNSA. V shed 6 bases and J 12 bases; nucleotides not matched to a gene: 8. CDR3 length: 12 residues. The CDR3 DNA is TGTGCCAGCAGTTTTGACAGGGGGAAATCTTTCTTT. Translation gives CASSFDRGKSFF.

CDR3 residues: CASSSGQGIYEKLFF. DNA of the CDR3: TGTGCCAGCAGCTCCGGACAGGGCATATATGAAAAACTGTTTTTT. The J gene is TRBJ1-4, the V gene TRBV5-4; the match to TRBD1 covers 8 bases. The germline V gene encodes CDR1 SGHNT and CDR2 YYREEE (reference sequence). Trimming took 3 bases from V and 6 from J; bases not matched to a gene: 7. CDR3 length: 15 residues.

In this sample, this clonotype turned up many times. The genes are TRBV24-1 and TRBJ2-2, with 8 positions matching TRBD1. The V gene end was trimmed by 3 bases and the J gene end by 5 bases; junction bases not matched to a gene: 4. Germline V gene data show CDR1 as KGHDR and CDR2 as SFDVKD. The CDR3 runs 15 residues. CDR3 sequence: CATSDPDRGTGELFF. The CDR3 region has the DNA TGTGCCACCAGTGATCCAGACAGGGGAACCGGGGAGCTGTTTTTT.

The V and J genes are TRBV23-1 and TRBJ2-1; D may be TRBD2 (5 bases). TRBV23-1 has ORF status, its function being uncertain. CDR3 size: 13 residues. V lost 4 bases and J lost 10, with 14 bases in between. DNA of the CDR3: TGCGCCAGCAGTCCGGGGTGGTTGAAGGAGCAGTTCTTC. Translating gives CASSPGWLKEQFF.